The 3 T cell receptor beta chains listed next were all sequenced from one sample in a study of Ad26.COV2.S vaccination and SARS-CoV-2 variants. Documented treatment: some 20 received Ad26.COV2.S at low or high dose, single or two shots; roughly 5 received placebo; per-sample allocation not given. Sampling was done on day 63 after the first vaccine or placebo injection. Assay: immunoSEQ multiplex PCR; the TCRdb copy retains only in-frame clones and omits some. The table has roughly 500,000 clones, approximately 89% seen once. This sample comprised peripheral blood, obtained in a trial of Ad26.COV2.S vaccine versus placebo. Source of these receptors: a person between 18 and 59 years old who received the Ad26.COV2.S COVID-19 vaccine or a placebo.

V is TRBV19 and J is TRBJ2-3; 14 bases agree with TRBD2. CDR1 and CDR2 from the germline V gene are LNHDA and SQIVND (reference sequence). Trimming removed 4 bases from V and 4 bases from J; junction bases left unmatched: 4. CDR3 size: 16 residues. The CDR3 here is CASSKTSGRGSDTQYF. The CDR3 DNA sequence: TGTGCCAGTAGTAAGACTAGCGGGAGGGGTTCAGATACGCAGTATTTT.

This sequence joins TRBV18 and TRBJ1-4; no definite D call. Trimming took 0 bases from V and 8 from J, leaving 13 bases between them. Germline assignment: CDR1 KGHSH and CDR2 LQKENI. The CDR3 runs 15 residues. The CDR3 loop reads CASSPPEGREEKLFF. The CDR3 region has the DNA TGTGCCAGCTCACCACCAGAAGGACGGGAGGAAAAACTGTTTTTT.

The J gene is TRBJ2-5, the V gene TRBV9, with 10 bases identical to TRBD2. The junction had 5 bases not matched to a gene; V was cut back by 0 bases and J by 0 bases. The CDR3 is 17 amino acids. In germline, CDR1 is SGDLS, CDR2 YYNGEE. CDR3 protein: CASSVGASGGNQETQYF. CDR3 sequence (DNA): TGTGCCAGCAGCGTAGGGGCTAGCGGGGGAAACCAAGAGACCCAGTACTTC. The full variable domain, in which reference TRBV9 and TRBJ2-5 provide the parts outside the CDR3, is DSGVTQTPKHLITATGQRVTLRCSPRSGDLSVYWYQQSLDQGLQFLIQYYNGEERAKGNILERFSAQQFPDLHSELNLSSLELGDSALYFCASSVGASGGNQETQYFGPGTRLLVL.